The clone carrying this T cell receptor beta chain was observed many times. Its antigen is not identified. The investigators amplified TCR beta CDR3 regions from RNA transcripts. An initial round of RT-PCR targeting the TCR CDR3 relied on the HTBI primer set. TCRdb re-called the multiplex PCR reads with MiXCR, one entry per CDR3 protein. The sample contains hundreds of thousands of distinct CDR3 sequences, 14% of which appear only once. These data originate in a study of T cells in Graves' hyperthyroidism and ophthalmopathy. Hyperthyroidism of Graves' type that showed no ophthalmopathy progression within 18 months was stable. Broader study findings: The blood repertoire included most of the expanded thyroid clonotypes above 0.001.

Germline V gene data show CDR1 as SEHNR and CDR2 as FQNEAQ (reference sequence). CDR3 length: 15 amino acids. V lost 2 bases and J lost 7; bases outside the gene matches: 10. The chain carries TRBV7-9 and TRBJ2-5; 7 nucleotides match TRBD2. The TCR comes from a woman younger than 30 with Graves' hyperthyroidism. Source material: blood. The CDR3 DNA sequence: TGTGCCAGCAGCTTATCCTGGACTAGGGTAGGGACCCAGTACTTC. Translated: CASSLSWTRVGTQYF.